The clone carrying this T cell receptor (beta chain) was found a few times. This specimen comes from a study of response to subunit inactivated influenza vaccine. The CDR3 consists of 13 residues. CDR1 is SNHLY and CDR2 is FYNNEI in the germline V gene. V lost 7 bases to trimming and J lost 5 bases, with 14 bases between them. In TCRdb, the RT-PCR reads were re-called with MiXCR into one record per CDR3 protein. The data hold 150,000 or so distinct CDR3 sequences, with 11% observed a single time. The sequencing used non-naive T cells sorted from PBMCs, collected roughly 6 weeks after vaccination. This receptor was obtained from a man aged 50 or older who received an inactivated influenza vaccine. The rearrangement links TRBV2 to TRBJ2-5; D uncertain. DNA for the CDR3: TGTGCCAGCATGGCCCTACGCGCTGAGACCCAGTACTTC. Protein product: CASMALRAETQYF.